The sequence of this TCR beta chain was determined in a study of CXCR3-negative and CXCR3-positive naive CD8 T cells. The study's findings and limits: The TRB CDR3s that CXCR3-positive naive cells carried were more hydrophobic than those of CXCR3-negative naive cells.

Each CD8+ T cell subset was sorted in triplicate, 330,000 or so cells each. The CDR3 extends over 15 amino acids. Germline lookup yields CDR1 MDHEN and CDR2 SYDVKM. TRB cDNA libraries were made by UMI-labeled 5' RACE. TCRdb reprocessed the 5' RACE reads and reports one entry per CDR3 protein, with no DNA. The sample totals tens of thousands of distinct CDR3 sequences; its top ten clones hold about 1.6%. On this clonotype: The antigen remains unidentified.

Sequencing was carried out using naive CXCR3- CD8+ T cells from blood. Subset specified: CD45RO-CCR7+CD27+CD95- naive CD8+ T cells lacking CXCR3 (TNR3-). V is TRBV28 and J is TRBJ2-7. The clonotype was recovered from a human donor in good health. Some clones in this sample may be carry-over from other donors' samples. This CDR3 reads CASSARPSGLYEQYF. Looking up the rest from reference TRBV28 and TRBJ2-7 gives the full variable domain: DVKVTQSSRYLVKRTGEKVFLECVQDMDHENMFWYRQDPGLGLRLIYFSYDVKMKEKGDIPEGYSVSREKKERFSLILESASTNQTSMYLCASSARPSGLYEQYFGPGTRLTVT.